This T cell receptor beta chain was recovered during a study of cytomegalovirus exposure and HLA in healthy donors. PCR primers comprised 60 Vbeta and 13 Jbeta primers. Generated by immunoSEQ multiplex PCR, the TCRdb table keeps only in-frame clones and is missing some. Of under 200,000 clones in the sample, roughly 13% were seen once. Points from the study as a whole: TRBV6-2, TRBV6-3 and some other V segments were excluded as indistinguishable. Later on, a genetic analysis was performed. It linked a missense variant in DCLRE1C with V- and J-gene trimming of TCR beta.

This clone was detected a few times. The antigen remains undetermined. The CDR3 is 17 amino acids. Germline V gives CDR1 SGHVS, CDR2 FNYEAQ. With V trimmed by 0 bases and J by 2 bases, 7 bases remained unmatched. Whereas donors were nominally healthy upon sampling, unrecorded immune exposures were probable. Sequenced material: PBMCs. This chain connects TRBV7-6 to TRBJ2-7, with 10 bases matching TRBD1. The origin of this receptor is a man aged 50-60 years in good health and CMV-seropositive. CDR3 in DNA: TGTGCCAGCAGCTTAGCCGGGACAGGGGATCTCCCCTACGAGCAGTACTTC. It encodes CASSLAGTGDLPYEQYF.